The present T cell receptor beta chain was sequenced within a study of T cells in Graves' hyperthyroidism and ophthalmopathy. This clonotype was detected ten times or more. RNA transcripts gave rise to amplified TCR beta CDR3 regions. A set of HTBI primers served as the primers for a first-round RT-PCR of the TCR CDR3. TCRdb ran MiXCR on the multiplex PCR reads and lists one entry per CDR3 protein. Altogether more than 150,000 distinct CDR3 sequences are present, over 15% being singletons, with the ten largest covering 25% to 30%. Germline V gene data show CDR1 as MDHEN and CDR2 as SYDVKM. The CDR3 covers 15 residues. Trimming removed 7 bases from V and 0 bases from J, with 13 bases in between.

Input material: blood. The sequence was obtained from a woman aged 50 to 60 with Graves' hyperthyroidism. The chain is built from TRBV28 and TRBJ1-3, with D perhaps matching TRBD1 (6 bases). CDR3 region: CASTSQGFSGNTIYF. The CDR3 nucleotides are TGTGCCAGCACCTCGCAGGGGTTCTCTGGAAACACCATATATTTT.